The T cell receptor beta chain under discussion was sequenced for a study of cytomegalovirus exposure and HLA in healthy donors. Concerning this clone: Its specificity is not known.

Study-level points and caveats: TCR beta chain V- and J-gene trimming was linked, in a later analysis, to a missense variant in DCLRE1C. Versus the roughly 640-donor mean, an Asian-associated ancestry cluster reportedly showed fewer N-insertions in a later analysis. Prior analysis indicated that the majority of TCR beta V segments exhibited productivity approximately 87% or approximately 30% of the time. Associated with cytomegalovirus, according to the listing, were around 160 TCR beta chains.

PCR was performed using 60 Vbeta and 13 Jbeta primers. Produced via immunoSEQ multiplex PCR; TCRdb's table is partial and in-frame only. This table holds approximately 200,000 clones, approximately 80% found once. The sequencing sample was made of PBMCs. This clonotype was obtained from a girl aged 5 to 17 in good health and CMV-seronegative.

CDR3 sequence: CASSAGNTGELFF. The CDR3 DNA follows: TGTGCCAGCAGTGCAGGGAACACCGGGGAGCTGTTTTTT. This chain links TRBV6-4 with TRBJ2-2; no reliable D call. This CDR3 spans 13 amino acids. Between the trimmed V and J ends, which lost 4 bases and 1 base, there was a span of 4 bases. CDR1 and CDR2 from the germline V gene are MRHNA and SNTAGT.